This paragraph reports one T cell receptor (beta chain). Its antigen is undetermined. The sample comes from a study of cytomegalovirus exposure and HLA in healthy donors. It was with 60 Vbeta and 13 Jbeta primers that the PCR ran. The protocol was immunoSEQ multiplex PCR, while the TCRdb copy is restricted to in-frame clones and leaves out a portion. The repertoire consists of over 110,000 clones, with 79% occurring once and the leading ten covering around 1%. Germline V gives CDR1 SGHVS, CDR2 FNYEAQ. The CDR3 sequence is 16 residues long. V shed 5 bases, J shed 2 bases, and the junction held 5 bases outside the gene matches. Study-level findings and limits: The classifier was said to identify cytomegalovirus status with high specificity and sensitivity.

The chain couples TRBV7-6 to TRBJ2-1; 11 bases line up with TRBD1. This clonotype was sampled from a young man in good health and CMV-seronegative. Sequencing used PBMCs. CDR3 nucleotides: TGTGCCAGCAGCCCTCGGACAGGGGGCCCCTACAATGAGCAGTTCTTC. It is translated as CASSPRTGGPYNEQFF.